The 14 T cell receptor beta chains below were found in one sample sequenced in a study of T-cell reconstitution after alpha-beta-depleted transplantation in children. Library preparation (for TCRbeta) was performed with unique molecular identifiers. TCRdb fed the PCR reads into MiXCR, producing one record per CDR3 protein. This sample carries about 470,000 distinct CDR3 sequences, 43% of them seen once, and the ten largest clones take 25% to 30%. The source material was PBMCs, sampled before TCRalphabeta/CD19-depleted stem cell transplant. The receptor source for this set is a girl aged 2 to 9 with aplastic anemia, due to receive a stem cell transplant.

This clonotype occurred many times. The rearrangement joins TRBV20-1 to TRBJ2-7, with a weak D call TRBD2 (5 bases). Trimming cost V 5 bases and J 3 bases, with 11 bases left between them. Germline V CDR1 and CDR2: DFQATT, SNEGSKA (reference sequence). CDR3 length equals 12 residues. The CDR3 reads CSAPGGGYEQYF. The CDR3 nucleotides read TGCAGTGCTCCCGGCGGAGGCTACGAGCAGTACTTC.

This chain connects TRBV20-1 to TRBJ1-2; 8 positions agree with TRBD1. Losses at the gene ends were 0 bases for V and 5 bases for J; bases not matched to a gene: 5. This CDR3 is 14 amino acids long. Germline CDR1 is DFQATT and CDR2 is SNEGSKA (reference sequence). The chain's CDR3 is CSARDVGTGYGYTF. Written as DNA, the CDR3 is TGCAGTGCTAGAGACGTAGGGACAGGATATGGCTACACCTTC.

This clonotype has ten or more counts. This chain connects TRBV18 to TRBJ1-1; D uncertain. The CDR3 loop spans 13 amino acids. Germline V gene data show CDR1 as KGHSH and CDR2 as LQKENI. The ends were cut back, 2 bases at V and 5 bases at J, with 9 bases in the middle. In DNA form, the CDR3 reads TGTGCCAGCTCACCAAAGGCCCTTACTGAAGCTTTCTTT. Its protein is CASSPKALTEAFF.

Regarding this clonotype: This clone may be a read error of a much larger clone one base away. V gene TRBV20-1 combines with J gene TRBJ2-1; 10 bases map to TRBD2. The V and J ends lost 6 bases and 4 bases, in that order; junction bases with no gene match: 3. Germline V CDR1 and CDR2: DFQATT, SNEGSKA (reference sequence). CDR3 size: 13 residues. CDR3 sequence (DNA): TGCAGTGCGAGACTAGCGGGTTACAATGAGCAGTTCTTC. Translation gives CSARLAGYNEQFF.

The V gene is TRBV18, the J gene TRBJ2-1; 13 bases agree with TRBD2. After removal of 0 bases from V and 4 bases from J, the junction contained 9 bases not matched to a gene. Germline V gene data show CDR1 as KGHSH and CDR2 as LQKENI. The CDR3 contains 19 residues. CDR3 loop: CASSPPTGLAGRTYNEQFF. As DNA, the CDR3 is TGTGCCAGCTCACCACCCACGGGACTAGCGGGGAGGACTTACAATGAGCAGTTCTTC.

This chain links TRBV12-3 or TRBV12-4 with TRBJ2-7; TRBD2 agrees at 7 bases. The CDR3 consists of 13 residues. V shed 3 bases, J shed 5 bases, and the junction held 4 bases outside the gene matches. The CDR3 DNA follows: TGTGCCAGCAGTTTCCGCGGGAGCGACGAGCAGTACTTC. It is translated as CASSFRGSDEQYF.

In its sample, this clonotype was seen many times. The chain is built from TRBV4-1 and TRBJ1-3; D may be TRBD1 (5 bases). The CDR3 is 18 residues long. From germline, CDR1 is MGHRA and CDR2 YSYEKL. Trimming pared 0 bases from V and 0 bases from J, leaving 15 bases between. The chain's CDR3 is CASSQDSGRSGSGNTIYF. The CDR3 nucleotides read TGCGCCAGCAGCCAAGATTCGGGGCGGAGCGGCTCTGGAAACACCATATATTTT.

This clonotype was found many times. This chain links TRBV20-1 with TRBJ2-7, with 8 bases lining up with TRBD1. Germline V gene lookup returns CDR1 DFQATT and CDR2 SNEGSKA (reference sequence). V lost 0 bases and J lost 1; bases outside the gene matches: 8. The length of the CDR3 is 16 residues. As DNA, the CDR3 is TGCAGTGCTAGAGATTTTCGGGGACAGGTTTCCTACGAGCAGTACTTC. It encodes CSARDFRGQVSYEQYF.

This clonotype was detected many times. This chain joins TRBV7-2 and TRBJ2-3, with TRBD2 identical over 8 bases. Germline CDR1 SGHTA, CDR2 FQGNSA. Germline trimming cut 5 bases from V and 1 base from J; bases unmatched to any gene: 8. The CDR3 consists of 16 residues. The CDR3 DNA is TGTGCCAGCAGCCTGATGGCCGGGAGGGGCACAGATACGCAGTATTTT. Translated, it gives CASSLMAGRGTDTQYF.

The rearrangement uses TRBV4-1 and TRBJ1-2; TRBD1 is a possible D gene (5 bases). Germline V lookup: CDR1 MGHRA, CDR2 YSYEKL. V lost 0 bases and J 3 bases, leaving 14 bases between the germline ends. This CDR3 is 16 amino acids long. The CDR3 DNA is TGCGCCAGCAGCCAAGATTCCCTTGGGGGGGACTATGGCTACACCTTC. The encoded protein is CASSQDSLGGDYGYTF.

The V gene is TRBV5-4, the J gene TRBJ2-1; D perhaps matches TRBD2 (5 bases). This CDR3 is built from 15 residues. Trimming took off 3 bases at V and 6 bases at J, with 16 bases between the two ends. Germline V gene lookup returns CDR1 SGHNT and CDR2 YYREEE (reference sequence). CDR3 residues: CASSSRALDLNEQFF. CDR3 bases: TGTGCCAGCAGCTCGAGGGCCTTGGACCTCAATGAGCAGTTCTTC.

Notes on this clonotype: At one of its ends the junction is not consistent with the germline gene, which may arise from a read error. The V gene is TRBV5-1, the J gene TRBJ2-3; possible D gene TRBD2, 5 bases. This CDR3 is 10 amino acids long. Per the germline V gene, CDR1 is SGHRS and CDR2 is YFSETQ. The chain's CDR3 is CQGSPDTQYF. In DNA, the CDR3 is TGTCAAGGGAGTCCAGATACGCAGTATTTT.

The V call is TRBV5-1, the J call TRBJ2-5; perhaps TRBD2 as D (6 bases). Between the trimmed V and J ends, which lost 5 bases and 4 bases, there was a span of 9 bases. The germline CDR1 and CDR2 sequences are SGHRS and YFSETQ. This CDR3 comprises 12 residues. The CDR3 sequence: CASSTGAETQYF. The CDR3 DNA sequence: TGCGCCAGCAGTACGGGAGCAGAGACCCAGTACTTC.

This clonotype was detected many times. V gene TRBV5-1 combines with J gene TRBJ2-3; D is unresolved. Trimming removed 2 bases from V and 0 bases from J, with 13 bases in between. The CDR3 runs to 16 residues. Germline V gene data show CDR1 as SGHRS and CDR2 as YFSETQ. The CDR3 reads CASSFSGRSSTDTQYF. DNA of the CDR3: TGCGCCAGCAGCTTTTCCGGGCGGTCTAGCACAGATACGCAGTATTTT.